The sequence of this T cell receptor beta chain was determined in a study of T-cell reconstitution after alpha-beta-depleted transplantation in children. A library of TCRbeta sequences, prepared with unique molecular identifiers, was generated. A single record per CDR3 protein comes from TCRdb applying MiXCR to the PCR reads. Found here are hundreds of thousands of distinct CDR3 sequences, roughly 15% of them singletons; the top ten hold 43%. Germline values: CDR1 MNHEY, CDR2 SMNVEV (reference sequence). Trimming removed 6 bases from V and 6 bases from J, with 16 bases in between. CDR3 length: 14 amino acids. In regard to this clonotype: Its specificity is not known.

Whole-study results and caveats: High day-60 TCRbeta diversity in some patients came from surviving recipient T cells and thymic progenitors. Diversity and T-cell counts at one year after transplant derived mostly from new T cells.

The chain couples TRBV27 to TRBJ2-3; D is perhaps TRBD2 (5 bases). Here the sequenced sample was PBMCs, mostly from graft donor cells, taken 360 days after TCRalphabeta/CD19-depleted stem cell transplant. This TCR came from a male patient between 2 and 10 years old who had a stem cell transplant for acute lymphoblastic leukemia, so the T cells may come from the graft donor. CDR3 loop: CASSLSTRGDTQYF. DNA of the CDR3: TGTGCCAGCAGCCTATCAACCAGAGGGGATACGCAGTATTTT.